This T cell receptor (beta chain) was recovered during a study of shared clonotypes between healthy human individuals. Background on the study: Three plates each covered CD4 naive and memory; CD8 naive two, CD8 memory one. Study observations and caveats: At large depth, rarefaction still showed sorted-subset sequencing to be incomplete.

As for this clone: No antigen is known for it.

On sorted subsets, replicate PCRs used 200 to 250 ng DNA, or 30,000 or so T cell genomes. Assay used: immunoSEQ multiplex PCR; TCRdb lists only in-frame clones, some missing. The sample has 2.5 million or so clones; around nine tenths are singletons. Those who donated were healthy HIV-negative adults, with no recent acute infections or vaccinations reported. Input material: naive CD4+ T cells sorted from blood. Subset specified: CD45RA+ positively selected. This clonotype was sampled from a young man in good health.

This CDR3 is CASTGTKENIQYF. The CDR3 DNA reads TGTGCCAGCACCGGGACTAAAGAAAACATTCAGTACTTC. The chain uses TRBV6-5 and TRBJ2-4; 7 bases fit TRBD2. Germline trimming cut 7 bases from V and 5 bases from J; bases unmatched to any gene: 5. This CDR3 is built from 13 residues. Germline V CDR1 and CDR2: MNHEY, SVGAGI.